These 23 T cell receptor beta chains originate from one sample sequenced in a study of OX40 agonist ivuxolimab in advanced cancers. Library preparation used the immunoSEQ multiplex PCR assay. TCRdb mirrors the immuneACCESS table, restricted to in-frame sequences. Some clones are absent from its copies; in checked studies, under half trace to an unresolved V gene, and the reason for the others is unknown. A total of 55,000 to 65,000 clones appear in this sample, around 84% of them only once. The ten largest make up under 4.5% of the sample. The sequencing here drew on CD4+ or CD8+ T cells sorted from blood, taken in a trial of the OX40 agonist ivuxolimab. These TCRs come from an adult with an advanced solid tumor such as melanoma, head and neck, liver or kidney cancer.

This chain links TRBV6-1 with TRBJ1-2; no firm D call. Germline V CDR1 and CDR2: MNHNS, SASEGT. This CDR3 comprises 13 residues. Trimming shortened V by 10 bases and J by 4 bases, and 16 bases separated the two germline ends. The CDR3 bases are TGTGCCAACGCAATGAGGGTCTTCTATGGCTACACCTTC. Amino acid sequence: CANAMRVFYGYTF.

The chain combines TRBV6-5 with TRBJ2-2, with a possible D match to TRBD2 (6 bases). V was shortened by 2 bases and J by 6 bases, with 10 bases between the two germline ends. CDR1 and CDR2 from the germline V gene are MNHEY and SVGAGI. This CDR3 region has 14 residues. The CDR3 DNA follows: TGTGCCAGCAGTTACGACGGAGGGGCCGGGGAGCTGTTTTTT. Its protein product is CASSYDGGAGELFF.

The chain links TRBV21-1 to TRBJ2-5; no DNA check was done on the table's D call, TRBD2. TRBV21-1 is listed as a pseudogene. The CDR3 loop spans 15 amino acids. The DNA for the CDR3 is TGTGCCAGCAGCCATAGCGGGGGCCTACAAGAGACCCAGTACTTC. It translates to CASSHSGGLQETQYF.

V usage is TRBV7-9 and J usage is TRBJ2-1; no firm D call. Trimming left V 2 bases short and J 11 bases short, with 10 bases between. In germline, CDR1 is SEHNR, CDR2 FQNEAQ (reference sequence). The CDR3 loop spans 12 amino acids. The CDR3 nucleotides read TGTGCCAGCAGCTTATCCCCAGCGAAGCAGTTCTTC. This sequence encodes CASSLSPAKQFF.

The rearrangement links TRBV7-3 to TRBJ2-1, with 8 nucleotides matching TRBD2. J gave up 5 bases and V 3 bases, and 6 bases lay outside the gene matches. The CDR3 is made up of 15 amino acids. Germline lookup yields CDR1 SGHTA and CDR2 FQGTGA. CDR3 sequence reads: CASSFSGAAHNEQFF. The DNA of the CDR3 is TGTGCCAGCAGCTTTAGCGGGGCGGCCCACAATGAGCAGTTCTTC.

CDR3: CASSDGGRHYEQYF. The CDR3, as DNA: TGCGCCAGCAGTGACGGGGGCAGACACTACGAGCAGTACTTC. This chain links TRBV10-1 with TRBJ2-7, with D perhaps being TRBD1 or TRBD2 (6 bases each). Germline-derived CDR1 and CDR2 are WNHNN and SYGVQD (reference sequence). The CDR3 spans 14 residues. V was cut by 3 bases and J by 3 bases, with 12 bases left in between.

This clone was observed a single time. This chain uses TRBV9 with TRBJ1-5; D not certain. There are 14 residues in the CDR3. Germline CDR1 is SGDLS and CDR2 is YYNGEE. V lost 3 bases and J lost 5, with 12 bases in between. CDR3: CASSGGGRHQPQHF. As DNA, the CDR3 is TGTGCCAGCAGCGGGGGAGGCAGACATCAGCCCCAGCATTTT.

This chain uses TRBV2 with TRBJ1-2; tentatively, D is TRBD1 (5 bases). Germline assignment: CDR1 SNHLY and CDR2 FYNNEI. There are 14 residues in the CDR3. Trimming removed 0 bases from V and 5 bases from J, with 10 bases in between. CDR3 in DNA: TGTGCCAGCAGTGAAGCTCGGGCAGGGTATGGCTACACCTTC. Amino acid sequence: CASSEARAGYGYTF.

The chain combines TRBV18 with TRBJ2-5, with 7 bases fitting TRBD2. After removal of 3 bases from V and 2 bases from J, the junction contained 0 bases not matched to a gene. The germline CDR1 and CDR2 sequences are KGHSH and LQKENI. There are 13 residues in the CDR3. The CDR3 loop reads CASSPGLQETQYF. The CDR3 DNA is TGTGCCAGCTCACCGGGACTACAAGAGACCCAGTACTTC.

The chain links TRBV14 to TRBJ2-5; D is unresolved. V lost 3 bases and J lost 0, with 2 bases in between. The CDR3 covers 12 residues. In germline, CDR1 is SGHDN, CDR2 FVKESK. The CDR3 bases are TGTGCCAGCAGCCAGGACCAAGAGACCCAGTACTTC. It translates to CASSQDQETQYF.

This sequence joins TRBV30 and TRBJ2-1; D may be TRBD2 (5 bases). V was shortened by 2 bases and J by 6 bases, with 8 bases between the two germline ends. The CDR3 runs 12 residues. The germline gives CDR1 GTSNPN, CDR2 SVGIG (reference sequence). In DNA form, the CDR3 reads TGTGCCTGGAGTATAGGGAGCAATGAGCAGTTCTTC. Encoded protein: CAWSIGSNEQFF.

This chain links TRBV30 with TRBJ2-2; D unresolved. Trimming shortened V by 3 bases and J by 2 bases, and 19 bases separated the two germline ends. The germline V gene encodes CDR1 GTSNPN and CDR2 SVGIG (reference sequence). The CDR3 consists of 17 residues. The CDR3: CAWRRIATLFNTGELFF. DNA of the CDR3: TGTGCCTGGAGGCGGATCGCCACGCTGTTTAACACCGGGGAGCTGTTTTTT.

V and J are TRBV7-2 and TRBJ1-2, with D possibly TRBD1 on 5 matching bases. The CDR3 is 12 amino acids. Germline assignment: CDR1 SGHTA and CDR2 FQGNSA. The V end lost 3 bases, the J end lost 8 bases, and 10 bases lay between the germline ends. CDR3 DNA: TGTGCCAGCAGCTTCCCAGGGCGAGGCTACACCTTC. Residues: CASSFPGRGYTF.

This clone was counted a single time. This rearrangement joins TRBV28 to TRBJ2-5, with TRBD2 identical over 7 bases. The CDR3 has 13 residues. The J segment lost 7 bases and the V segment lost 2 bases, leaving 4 bases of the junction unmatched. The germline V gene has CDR1 MDHEN and CDR2 SYDVKM. CDR3 protein: CASSLGGVATQYF. CDR3 sequence (DNA): TGTGCCAGCAGTTTAGGGGGGGTCGCGACCCAGTACTTC.

The CDR3 is CASSEALQLYGYTF. The CDR3 bases are TGTGCCAGCAGTGAAGCGCTACAGCTCTATGGCTACACCTTC. This sequence joins TRBV2 and TRBJ1-2; D gene uncertain. The CDR3 totals 14 residues. Trimming took off 0 bases at V and 4 bases at J, with 9 bases between the two ends. Germline V CDR1 and CDR2: SNHLY, FYNNEI.

This chain connects TRBV19 to TRBJ1-2; no firm D call. Germline loops: CDR1 LNHDA, CDR2 SQIVND (reference sequence). The CDR3 runs to 14 residues. V was clipped by 5 bases and J by 0 bases, with 10 bases between them. CDR3 bases: TGTGCCAGTAGTTCTGTGTCAGCTAACTATGGCTACACCTTC. Amino acid sequence: CASSSVSANYGYTF.

This sequence joins TRBV11-2 and TRBJ2-5; D gene uncertain. Germline CDR1 reads SGHAT; CDR2 reads FQNNGV. The germline V and J ends were trimmed by 2 bases and 5 bases, with 12 bases remaining between them. The CDR3 is 14 residues long. The CDR3 nucleotides are TGTGCCAGCAGCTTACAGCGAATGGGCGAGACCCAGTACTTC. The encoded protein is CASSLQRMGETQYF. The full variable domain, completed using reference TRBV11-2 and TRBJ2-5, is EAGVAQSPRYKIIEKRQSVAFWCNPISGHATLYWYQQILGQGPKLLIQFQNNGVVDDSQLPKDRFSAERLKGVDSTLKIQPAKLEDSAVYLCASSLQRMGETQYFGPGTRLLVL.

This chain joins TRBV23-1 and TRBJ2-7; TRBD2 matches 13 bases. TRBV23-1 is classed as an ORF, of uncertain function. Unmatched junction bases numbered 21, after V lost 4 bases and J lost 6 bases. The CDR3 totals 20 residues. CDR3 nucleotides: TGCGCCAGCAGTCCAATCAGGGTCCGGAACACTAGCGGGAGGGCCTCCGAGCAGTACTTC. Encoded protein: CASSPIRVRNTSGRASEQYF.

This chain links TRBV19 with TRBJ1-5; D not certain. V shed 6 bases and J shed 0 bases, with 3 bases lying between them. The CDR3 runs to 12 residues. Germline CDR1 and CDR2: LNHDA and SQIVND (reference sequence). The DNA for the CDR3 is TGTGCCAGTAGAGCTAGCAATCAGCCCCAGCATTTT. Translation gives CASRASNQPQHF.

The rearrangement links TRBV28 to TRBJ2-2; 10 nucleotides line up with TRBD1. Per germline, CDR1 MDHEN and CDR2 SYDVKM. Germline trimming cut 7 bases from V and 5 bases from J; bases unmatched to any gene: 10. This CDR3 is built from 16 residues. CDR3: CASKIPGQGMTGELFF. CDR3 sequence (DNA): TGTGCCAGCAAAATCCCGGGACAGGGGATGACCGGGGAGCTGTTTTTT.

The rearrangement joins TRBV11-3 to TRBJ2-1; D might be TRBD1 or TRBD2, each matching 6 bases. This CDR3 spans 16 amino acids. Germline V lookup: CDR1 SGHNT, CDR2 YENEEA. V shed 5 bases and J shed 0 bases, with 14 bases lying between them. For the CDR3, the DNA is TGTGCCAGCAGCCCCGAGGGGGGAAGCTCCTACAATGAGCAGTTCTTC. Translation: CASSPEGGSSYNEQFF.

The V gene is TRBV2, the J gene TRBJ1-5; possible D gene TRBD1, 6 bases. The V end lost 3 bases, the J end lost 9 bases, and 15 bases lay between the germline ends. The germline V gene encodes CDR1 SNHLY and CDR2 FYNNEI. The CDR3 is 14 amino acids. CDR3 amino acids: CASSERRGGWPQHF. CDR3 DNA sequence: TGTGCCAGCAGTGAGCGCCGAGGGGGGTGGCCCCAGCATTTT.

J is TRBJ2-3 and V is TRBV7-6; no reliable D call. V dropped 4 bases and J dropped 8 bases, with 10 bases sitting between them. The CDR3 is made up of 12 amino acids. Looked up from germline, CDR1 is SGHVS and CDR2 is FNYEAQ. The CDR3, as DNA: TGTGCCAGCAGCTCGGGCTGGGGTACGCAGTATTTT. Translation: CASSSGWGTQYF.